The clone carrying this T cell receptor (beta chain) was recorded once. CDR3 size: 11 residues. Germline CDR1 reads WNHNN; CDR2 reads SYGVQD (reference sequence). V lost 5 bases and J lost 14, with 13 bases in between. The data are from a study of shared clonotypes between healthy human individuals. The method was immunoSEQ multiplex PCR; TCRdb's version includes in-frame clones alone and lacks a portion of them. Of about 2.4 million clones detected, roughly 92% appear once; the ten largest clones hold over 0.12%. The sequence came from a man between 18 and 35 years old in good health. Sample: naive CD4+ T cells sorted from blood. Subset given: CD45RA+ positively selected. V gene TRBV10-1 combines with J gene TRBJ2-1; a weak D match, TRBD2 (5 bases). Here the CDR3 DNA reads TGCGCCAGCAGTCGGTCTAGCCCCGAGTTCTTC. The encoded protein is CASSRSSPEFF.